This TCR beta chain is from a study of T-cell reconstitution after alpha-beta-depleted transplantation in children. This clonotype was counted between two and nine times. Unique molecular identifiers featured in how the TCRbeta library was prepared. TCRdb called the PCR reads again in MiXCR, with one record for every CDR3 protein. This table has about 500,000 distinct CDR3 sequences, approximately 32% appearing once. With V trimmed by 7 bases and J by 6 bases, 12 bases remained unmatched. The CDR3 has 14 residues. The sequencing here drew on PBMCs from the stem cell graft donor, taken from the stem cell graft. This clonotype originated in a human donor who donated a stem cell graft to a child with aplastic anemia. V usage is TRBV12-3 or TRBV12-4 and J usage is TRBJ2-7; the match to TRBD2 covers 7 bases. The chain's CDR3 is CASTPSGSIGEQYF. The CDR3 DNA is TGTGCCAGCACCCCTAGCGGTAGTATAGGCGAGCAGTACTTC.